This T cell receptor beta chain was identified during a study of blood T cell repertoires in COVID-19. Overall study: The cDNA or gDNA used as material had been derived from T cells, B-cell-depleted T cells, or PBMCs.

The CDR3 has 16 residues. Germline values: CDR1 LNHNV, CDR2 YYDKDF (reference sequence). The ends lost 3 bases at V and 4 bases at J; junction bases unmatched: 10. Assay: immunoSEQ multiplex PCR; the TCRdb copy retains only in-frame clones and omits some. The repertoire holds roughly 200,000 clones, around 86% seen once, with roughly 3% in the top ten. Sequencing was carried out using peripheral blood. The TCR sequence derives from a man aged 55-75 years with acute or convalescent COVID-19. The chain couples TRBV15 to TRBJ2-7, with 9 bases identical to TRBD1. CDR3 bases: TGTGCCACCAGCAGTACGGGGCCGGGACAGGGATACGAGCAGTACTTC. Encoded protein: CATSSTGPGQGYEQYF.